The entry below describes one T cell receptor (beta chain). Researchers ran the PCR with 60 Vbeta and 13 Jbeta primers. The assay was immunoSEQ multiplex PCR, and TCRdb's table has in-frame clones only and misses some. This table has around 150,000 clones, under 90% appearing once. The data derive from a study of cytomegalovirus exposure and HLA in healthy donors. This sequence originates from a boy aged 2-9 years in good health and CMV-seronegative. The specimen sequenced was PBMCs.

The CDR3 DNA reads as TGTGCCAGCAGCCTACTCGATGGCACAGATACGCAGTATTTT. Protein: CASSLLDGTDTQYF. This chain uses TRBV7-3 with TRBJ2-3; D is unresolved. The V end lost 5 bases, the J end lost 1 base, and 10 bases lay between the germline ends. CDR3 length: 14 residues. In germline, CDR1 is SGHTA, CDR2 FQGTGA.